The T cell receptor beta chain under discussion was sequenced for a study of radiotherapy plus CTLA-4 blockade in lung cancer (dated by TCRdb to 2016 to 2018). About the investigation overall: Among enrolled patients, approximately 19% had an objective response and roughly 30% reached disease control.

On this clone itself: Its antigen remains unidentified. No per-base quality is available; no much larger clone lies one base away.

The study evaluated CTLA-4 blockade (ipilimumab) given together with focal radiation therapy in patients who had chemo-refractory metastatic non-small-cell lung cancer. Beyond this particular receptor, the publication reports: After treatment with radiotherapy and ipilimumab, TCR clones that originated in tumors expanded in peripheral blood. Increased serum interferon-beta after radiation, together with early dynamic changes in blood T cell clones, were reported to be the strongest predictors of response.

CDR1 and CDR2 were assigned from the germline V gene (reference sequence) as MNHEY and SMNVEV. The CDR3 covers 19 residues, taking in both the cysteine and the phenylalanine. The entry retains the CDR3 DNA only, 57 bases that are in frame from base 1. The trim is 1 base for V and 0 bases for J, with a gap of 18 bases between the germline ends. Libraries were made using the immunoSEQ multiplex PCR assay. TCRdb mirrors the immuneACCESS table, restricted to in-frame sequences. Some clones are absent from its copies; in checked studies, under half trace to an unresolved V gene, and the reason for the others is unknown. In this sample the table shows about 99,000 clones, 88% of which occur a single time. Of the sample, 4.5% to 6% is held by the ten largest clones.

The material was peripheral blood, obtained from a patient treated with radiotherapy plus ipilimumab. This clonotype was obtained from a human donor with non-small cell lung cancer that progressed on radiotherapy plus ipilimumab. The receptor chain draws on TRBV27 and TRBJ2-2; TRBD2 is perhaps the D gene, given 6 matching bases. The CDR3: CASSLYAPGLATNTGELFF. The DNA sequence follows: TGTGCCAGCAGTTTATATGCCCCTGGGCTAGCGACGAACACCGGGGAGCTGTTTTTT.